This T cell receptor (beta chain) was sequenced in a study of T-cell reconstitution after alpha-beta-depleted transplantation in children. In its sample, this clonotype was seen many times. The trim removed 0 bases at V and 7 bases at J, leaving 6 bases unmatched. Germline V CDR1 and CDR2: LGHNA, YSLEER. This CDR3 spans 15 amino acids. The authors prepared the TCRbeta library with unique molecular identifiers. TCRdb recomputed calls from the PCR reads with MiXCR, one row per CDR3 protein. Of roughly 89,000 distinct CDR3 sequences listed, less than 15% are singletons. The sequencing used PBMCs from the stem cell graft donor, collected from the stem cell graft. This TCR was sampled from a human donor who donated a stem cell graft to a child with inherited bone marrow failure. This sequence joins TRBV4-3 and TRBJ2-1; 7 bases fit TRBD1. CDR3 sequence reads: CASSQDLQGMNEQFF. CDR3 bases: TGCGCCAGCAGCCAAGATTTACAGGGGATGAATGAGCAGTTCTTC.